One sample yielded the 8 T cell receptor beta chains listed below, sequenced in a study of blood T cell repertoires in COVID-19. Sequencing used immunoSEQ multiplex PCR; TCRdb keeps in-frame clones, though not all of them. The sample shows about 300,000 clones, roughly 86% of them seen only once. Sequenced sample: PBMCs or T cells enriched from blood (not recorded which). These receptors originate from a woman under 30 who had recovered from COVID-19.

V usage is TRBV24-1 and J usage is TRBJ2-1; 11 nucleotides align to TRBD1. The CDR3 contains 16 residues. V shed 4 bases and J 7 bases; nucleotides not matched to a gene: 8. Germline V lookup: CDR1 KGHDR, CDR2 SFDVKD. The CDR3 is CATSDRGQGAGNEQFF. The CDR3 region has the DNA TGTGCCACCAGTGACCGAGGACAGGGGGCGGGGAATGAGCAGTTCTTC.

The CDR3 region has the DNA TGTGCCATCAGTGACCCGTCGACAGGGGATTTTTCACCCCTCCACTTT. Translation: CAISDPSTGDFSPLHF. The chain links TRBV10-3 to TRBJ1-6; 8 bases align to TRBD1. Trimming removed 3 bases from V and 9 bases from J; junction bases left unmatched: 10. Germline CDR1 ENHRY, CDR2 SYGVKD. The CDR3 totals 16 residues.

This clone was recorded a few times. The rearrangement links TRBV27 to TRBJ2-7; 7 nucleotides line up with TRBD2. The V gene's germline CDR1 is MNHEY and CDR2 SMNVEV (reference sequence). V gave up 6 bases and J gave up 3 bases; unmatched junction bases: 8. The CDR3 loop spans 14 amino acids. The CDR3 DNA reads as TGTGCCAGCAGGTACGGCGGCGGGGGCTACGAGCAGTACTTC. This gives the protein CASRYGGGGYEQYF.

The chain uses TRBV5-1 and TRBJ1-5; TRBD1 aligns across 8 bases. CDR3 length equals 16 residues. Trimming cost V 6 bases and J 0 bases; bases outside gene matches: 8. From germline, CDR1 is SGHRS and CDR2 YFSETQ. This CDR3 reads CASTHRQGHSNQPQHF. Here the CDR3 DNA reads TGCGCCAGCACCCACAGACAGGGGCATAGCAATCAGCCCCAGCATTTT. Drawing the rest from reference TRBV5-1 and TRBJ1-5, the complete variable domain is KAGVTQTPRYLIKTRGQQVTLSCSPISGHRSVSWYQQTPGQGLQFLFEYFSETQRNKGNFPGRFSGRQFSNSRSEMNVSTLELGDSALYLCASTHRQGHSNQPQHFGDGTRLSIL.

This chain links TRBV27 with TRBJ1-1; D is undetermined. Germline V lookup: CDR1 MNHEY, CDR2 SMNVEV (reference sequence). The CDR3 is made up of 15 amino acids. Trimming pared 1 base from V and 0 bases from J, leaving 9 bases between. This CDR3 is CASSLLAAMNTEAFF. For the CDR3, the DNA is TGTGCCAGCAGTTTATTGGCCGCCATGAACACTGAAGCTTTCTTT.

This chain joins TRBV6-5 and TRBJ1-2, with D possibly TRBD1 on 6 matching bases. This CDR3 is built from 14 residues. Trimming pared 6 bases from V and 2 bases from J, leaving 13 bases between. Germline V CDR1 and CDR2: MNHEY, SVGAGI. CDR3 sequence (DNA): TGTGCCAGCAGATTTCTTACAGGGAACTATGGCTACACCTTC. Translated, it gives CASRFLTGNYGYTF.

The sample holds a few counts of this clone. The chain has TRBV5-5 and TRBJ2-7; maybe TRBD1 (6 bases). The CDR3 covers 12 residues. V lost 7 bases and J 6 bases, leaving 14 bases between the germline ends. Germline V CDR1 and CDR2: SGHKS, YYEKEE (reference sequence). The CDR3: CASHRVTTEQYF. The CDR3 bases are TGTGCCAGCCACAGGGTGACAACCGAGCAGTACTTC.

The J gene is TRBJ1-1, the V gene TRBV5-1; 8 bases are a match to TRBD1. The trim removed 4 bases at V and 4 bases at J, leaving 6 bases unmatched. The V gene's germline CDR1 is SGHRS and CDR2 YFSETQ. The CDR3 is 14 residues long. The CDR3 DNA is TGCGCCAGCAGCCAGGACAGGGTGGCCACTGAAGCTTTCTTT. Amino acids: CASSQDRVATEAFF.